The source of this T cell receptor beta chain is a study of vaccination and CD4 T cells after COVID-19. Treatment noted: roughly ten-day PBMC culture with coronavirus spike peptide pools or control peptides (ViraFEST assay). Trimming left V 1 base short and J 12 bases short, with 16 bases between. The CDR3 has 13 amino acids. Germline assignment: CDR1 SGHVS and CDR2 FQNEAQ. Sequencing of DNA taken from cultured CD4+ T cells relied on the Oncomine TCR Beta short-read assay. TCRdb re-analysed the PCR reads in MiXCR, keeping a single row per CDR3 protein. The data show 13,000 to 15,000 distinct CDR3 sequences, roughly 60% seen once. Comment on this clonotype: Antigen specificity is unknown.

V usage is TRBV7-8 and J usage is TRBJ2-7, with D unresolved. The sequence was obtained from a human donor who had recovered from COVID-19. The source material was CD4+ T cells from blood, cultured in vitro. The CDR3, as DNA: TGTGCCAGCAGCTTAGATTGGCGCCCCTCGCCGTACTTC. Translating gives CASSLDWRPSPYF.